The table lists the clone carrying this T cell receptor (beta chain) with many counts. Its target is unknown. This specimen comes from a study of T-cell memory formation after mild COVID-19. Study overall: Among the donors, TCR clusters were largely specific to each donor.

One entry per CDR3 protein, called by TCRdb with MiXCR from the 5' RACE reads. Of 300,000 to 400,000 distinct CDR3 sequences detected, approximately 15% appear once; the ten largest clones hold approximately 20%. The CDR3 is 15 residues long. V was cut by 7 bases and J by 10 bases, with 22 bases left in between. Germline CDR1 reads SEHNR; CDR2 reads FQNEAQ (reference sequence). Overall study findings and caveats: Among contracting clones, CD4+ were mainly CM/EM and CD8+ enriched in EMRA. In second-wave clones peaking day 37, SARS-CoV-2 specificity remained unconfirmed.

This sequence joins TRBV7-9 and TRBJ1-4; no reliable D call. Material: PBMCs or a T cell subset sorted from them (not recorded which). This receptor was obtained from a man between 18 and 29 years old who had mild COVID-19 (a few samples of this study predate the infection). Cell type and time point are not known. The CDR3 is CASNSARGVTAKLFF. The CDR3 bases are TGTGCCAGCAACTCCGCCCGGGGAGTGACTGCAAAACTGTTTTTT.